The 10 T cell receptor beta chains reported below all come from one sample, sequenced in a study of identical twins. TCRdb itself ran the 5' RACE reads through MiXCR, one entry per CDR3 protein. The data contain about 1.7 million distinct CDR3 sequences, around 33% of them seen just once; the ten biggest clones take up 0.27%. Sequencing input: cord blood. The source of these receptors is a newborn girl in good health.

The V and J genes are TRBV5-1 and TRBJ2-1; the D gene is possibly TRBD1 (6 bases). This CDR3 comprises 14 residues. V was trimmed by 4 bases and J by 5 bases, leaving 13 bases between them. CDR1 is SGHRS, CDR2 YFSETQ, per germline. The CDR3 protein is CASSVQGSDNEQFF. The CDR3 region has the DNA TGCGCCAGCAGCGTACAGGGTTCTGACAATGAGCAGTTCTTC. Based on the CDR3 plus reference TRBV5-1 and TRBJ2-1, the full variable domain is KAGVTQTPRYLIKTRGQQVTLSCSPISGHRSVSWYQQTPGQGLQFLFEYFSETQRNKGNFPGRFSGRQFSNSRSEMNVSTLELGDSALYLCASSVQGSDNEQFFGPGTRLTVL.

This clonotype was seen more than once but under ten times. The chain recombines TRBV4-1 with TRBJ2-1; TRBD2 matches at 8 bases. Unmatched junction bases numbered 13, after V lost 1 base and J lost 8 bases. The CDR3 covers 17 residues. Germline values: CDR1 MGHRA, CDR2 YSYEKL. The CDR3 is CASSQGRGRITGDEQFF. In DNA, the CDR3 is TGCGCCAGCAGCCAAGGCCGCGGGAGGATAACGGGCGATGAGCAGTTCTTC.

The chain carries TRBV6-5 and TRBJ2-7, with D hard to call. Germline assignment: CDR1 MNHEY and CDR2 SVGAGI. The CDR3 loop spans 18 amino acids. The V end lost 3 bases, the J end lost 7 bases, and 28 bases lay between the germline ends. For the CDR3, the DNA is TGTGCCAGCAGTTATCTGTCCTTCGACCCGAGCTCCTACAATGAGCAGTACTTC. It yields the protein CASSYLSFDPSSYNEQYF.

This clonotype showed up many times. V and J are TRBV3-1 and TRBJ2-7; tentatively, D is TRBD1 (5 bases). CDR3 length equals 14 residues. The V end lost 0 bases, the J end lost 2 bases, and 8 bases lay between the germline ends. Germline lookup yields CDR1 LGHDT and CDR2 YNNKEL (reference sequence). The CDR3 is CASSQEVGAYEQYF. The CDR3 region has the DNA TGTGCCAGCAGCCAAGAGGTAGGGGCCTACGAGCAGTACTTC.

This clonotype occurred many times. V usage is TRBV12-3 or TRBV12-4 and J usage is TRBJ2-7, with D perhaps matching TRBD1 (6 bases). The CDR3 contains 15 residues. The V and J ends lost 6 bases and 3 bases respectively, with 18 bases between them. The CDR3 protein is CASSLKRGFNYEQYF. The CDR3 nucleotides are TGTGCCAGCAGCTTAAAGAGGGGGTTTAACTACGAGCAGTACTTC.

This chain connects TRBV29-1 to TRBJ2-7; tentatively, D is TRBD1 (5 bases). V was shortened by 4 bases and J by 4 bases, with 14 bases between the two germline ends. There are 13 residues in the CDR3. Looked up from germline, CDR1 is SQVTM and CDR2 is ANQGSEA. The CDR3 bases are TGCAGCGTTGCCCGGCAGGGTTATTACGAGCAGTACTTC. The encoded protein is CSVARQGYYEQYF.

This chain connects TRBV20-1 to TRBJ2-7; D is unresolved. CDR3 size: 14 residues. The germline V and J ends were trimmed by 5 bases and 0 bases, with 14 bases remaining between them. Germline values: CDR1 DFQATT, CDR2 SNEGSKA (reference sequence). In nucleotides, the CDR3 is TGCAGTGCTCCTGACTTGAGGAGCTCCTACGAGCAGTACTTC. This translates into CSAPDLRSSYEQYF.

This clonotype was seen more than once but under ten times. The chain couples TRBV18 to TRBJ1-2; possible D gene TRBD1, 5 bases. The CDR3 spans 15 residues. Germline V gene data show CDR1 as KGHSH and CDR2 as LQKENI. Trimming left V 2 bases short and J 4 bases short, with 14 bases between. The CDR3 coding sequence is TGTGCCAGCTCACCAGGAGCCGGGACCTCCTATGGCTACACCTTC. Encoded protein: CASSPGAGTSYGYTF. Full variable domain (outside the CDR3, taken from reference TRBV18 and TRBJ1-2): NAGVMQNPRHLVRRRGQEARLRCSPMKGHSHVYWYRQLPEEGLKFMVYLQKENIIDESGMPKERFSAEFPKEGPSILRIQQVVRGDSAAYFCASSPGAGTSYGYTFGSGTRLTVV.

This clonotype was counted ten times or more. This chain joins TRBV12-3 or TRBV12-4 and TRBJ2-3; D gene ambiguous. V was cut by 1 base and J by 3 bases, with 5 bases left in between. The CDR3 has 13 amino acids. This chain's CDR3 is CASSLDHTDTQYF. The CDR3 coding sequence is TGTGCCAGCAGTTTAGACCATACAGATACGCAGTATTTT.

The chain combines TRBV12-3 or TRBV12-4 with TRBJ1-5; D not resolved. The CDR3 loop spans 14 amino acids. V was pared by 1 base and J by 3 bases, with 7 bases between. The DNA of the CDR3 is TGTGCCAGCAGTTTAGTGGCAGCCAATCAGCCCCAGCATTTT. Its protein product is CASSLVAANQPQHF.